Listed below are T cell receptor beta chains from one sample, sequenced in a study of shared clonotypes between healthy human individuals. Measured with immunoSEQ multiplex PCR; TCRdb has only the in-frame clones, and not every one. This table holds about 510,000 clones, 90% to 97% found once. Sequenced: naive CD4+ T cells sorted from blood. The receptors come from a woman in her 30s in good health. Both conserved end residues are part of each CDR3. A D gene is named only where the DNA matches it firmly. Only part of the rows carry a size: once, few, many, or a class if the clone is expanded.

v_call	clone_size	d_call	j_call	cdr3_nt	cdr3_aa
TRBV6-6	-	-	TRBJ1-5	TGTGCCAGCAGTTACGGGGCACCTAGCAATCAGCCCCAGCATTTT	CASSYGAPSNQPQHF
TRBV28	-	-	TRBJ1-4	TGTGCCCTAGGGACACCGGGAGGTCAGGAAAAACTGTTTTTT	CALGTPGGQEKLFF
TRBV28	-	-	TRBJ2-2	TGTGCCAGCAGTTTGCTCGGGACCGGGGAGCTGTTTTTT	CASSLLGTGELFF
TRBV28	-	TRBD1	TRBJ1-4	TGTGCCAGCAGTCGACAGGGAGGCAATGAAAAACTGTTTTTT	CASSRQGGNEKLFF
TRBV30	-	TRBD2	TRBJ2-7	TGTGCCTGGAGTGTGGGACTACCATCTTTGGAGCAGTACTTC	CAWSVGLPSLEQYF
TRBV27	-	-	TRBJ2-3	TGTGCCAGCAGTTTGGGTGGGTTCAGCACAGATACGCAGTATTTT	CASSLGGFSTDTQYF
TRBV5-3	-	TRBD2	TRBJ2-2	TGTGCCAGAAGCTTGCGGAAAAGTAGGGCGGGAGCGATTCGGTGGTTGGACACCGGGGAGCTGTTTTTT	CARSLRKSRAGAIRWLDTGELFF
TRBV15	-	-	TRBJ1-1	TGTGCCACCAGCAGAGAAGACAGTGTTTACACTGAAGCTTTCTTT	CATSREDSVYTEAFF
TRBV18	-	-	TRBJ2-6	TGTGCCAGCTCACCAGGGAGCTCTGGGGCCAACGTCCTGACTTTC	CASSPGSSGANVLTF
TRBV28	-	TRBD1	TRBJ1-4	TGTGCCAGCAGTTTAAGCCGCTGGAACAGGGGCGTGTTTGAAAAACTGTTTTTT	CASSLSRWNRGVFEKLFF
TRBV6-5	-	TRBD1	TRBJ1-1	TGTGCCAGCAGTTACTCCTGGACAGGGACCACTGAAGCTTTCTTT	CASSYSWTGTTEAFF
TRBV28	-	TRBD2	TRBJ2-5	TGTGCCAGCAGTTCCCCGGGACTAGCAAGCCAAGAGGCCCAGTACTTC	CASSSPGLASQEAQYF
TRBV9	-	-	TRBJ2-7	TGTGCCAGCAGCGTAGGCCGCAGCTCCTACGAGCAGTACTTC	CASSVGRSSYEQYF
TRBV28	-	-	TRBJ1-4	TGTGCCAGCAACTCTCGGGGCAGAACACCAGAAAAACTGTTTTTT	CASNSRGRTPEKLFF
TRBV5-1	-	TRBD2	TRBJ2-7	TGCGCCAGCAGCTTGGCCCAGACTAGCGACGGTCTGGCCCACTACGAGCAGTACTTC	CASSLAQTSDGLAHYEQYF
TRBV2	-	TRBD1	TRBJ2-4	TGTGCCAGCAGTAGAGGGACAGACCTAGCCAAAAACATTCAGTACTTC	CASSRGTDLAKNIQYF
TRBV7-2	few	TRBD2	TRBJ2-4	TGTGCCAGCAGCTTAGGAGGTCTAGCGGGGTACATTCAGTACTTC	CASSLGGLAGYIQYF
TRBV27	-	-	TRBJ2-1	TGTGCCAGCAGTTTATCTTCTAGAAGCAATGAGCAGTTCTTC	CASSLSSRSNEQFF
TRBV6-6	once	TRBD2	TRBJ2-4	TGTGCCAGCAGTTATCAGGGAGGGGCAACCAAAAACATTCAGTACTTC	CASSYQGGATKNIQYF
TRBV7-2	-	TRBD1	TRBJ2-1	TGTGCCAGCAGCCCCAAGACAGGGGGTTCCTACAATGAGCAGTTCTTC	CASSPKTGGSYNEQFF
TRBV7-8	-	-	TRBJ2-1	TGTGCCAGCAGCCCGGACAAGCCCTACAATGAGCAGTTCTTC	CASSPDKPYNEQFF
TRBV5-1	-	-	TRBJ1-2	TGCGCCAGCAGCCCGGGGGACTATGGCTACACCTTC	CASSPGDYGYTF
TRBV6-5	-	TRBD1	TRBJ1-5	TGTGCCAGCAGCAGGGACAGGGTACAGCCCCAGCATTTT	CASSRDRVQPQHF
TRBV19	once	TRBD2	TRBJ2-3	TGTGCCAGCATGGGACTAGCAGACGGAGGAGATACGCAGTATTTT	CASMGLADGGDTQYF
TRBV2	-	TRBD1	TRBJ2-7	TGTGCCAGCAGGCGGACAGGACCGGACTACGAGCAGTACTTC	CASRRTGPDYEQYF
TRBV19	-	TRBD2	TRBJ2-7	TGTGCCAGTAGTATTTTAGGTCTAAGTAGCGGGAGTGCCTACGAGCAGTACTTC	CASSILGLSSGSAYEQYF
TRBV10-1	-	-	TRBJ1-5	TGCGCCCTTCAGGAGGTTTTCAGTGGCAATCAGCCCCAGCATTTT	CALQEVFSGNQPQHF
TRBV5-1	-	TRBD2	TRBJ2-1	TGCGCCAGCACGAGACTAGCGGGAGACAATGAGCAGTTCTTC	CASTRLAGDNEQFF
TRBV28	-	TRBD1	TRBJ1-1	TGTGCCAGCAGAGCCCCCGAGGACAGGGAGGCTGAAGCTTTCTTT	CASRAPEDREAEAFF
TRBV7-9	-	TRBD2	TRBJ2-5	TGTGCCAGCAGCCCGCCCGGGGGAGGGCAAGAGACCCAGTACTTC	CASSPPGGGQETQYF
TRBV7-2	-	TRBD1	TRBJ1-2	TGTGCCAGCAGCCTCCTTCCGGGACAGAACTATGGCTACACCTTC	CASSLLPGQNYGYTF
TRBV19	-	-	TRBJ1-5	TGTGCCAGCAGTGTCCAGGGAGGGCCCCAGCATTTT	CASSVQGGPQHF
TRBV6-5	-	-	TRBJ2-7	TGTGCCAGCAGTTACGATTGGGACTCCTACGAGCAGTACTTC	CASSYDWDSYEQYF
TRBV7-9	-	TRBD1	TRBJ1-3	TGTGCCAGCAGCGTACTACAGGGGAAAGGGCCTGGAAACACCATATATTTT	CASSVLQGKGPGNTIYF
TRBV27	-	TRBD2	TRBJ2-4	TGTGCCAGCAGTTTATTAGGGACTAGCGGGGCCGTAGCCAAAAACATTCAGTACTTC	CASSLLGTSGAVAKNIQYF
TRBV6-6	-	-	TRBJ1-5	TGTGCCAGCAGTTTTCGGACAGCGATGGATCAGCCCCAGCATTTT	CASSFRTAMDQPQHF
TRBV2	-	-	TRBJ2-3	TGTGCCAGCAGTTTTAAAGTGGGGGGCACAGATACGCAGTATTTT	CASSFKVGGTDTQYF
TRBV10-3	-	-	TRBJ2-7	TGTGCCATCAGTCGGCCGGGGGCCTACGAGCAGTACTTC	CAISRPGAYEQYF
TRBV5-8	-	TRBD1	TRBJ2-5	TGTGCCAGCAGGGGACAGGGGTGGCAAGAGACCCAGTACTTC	CASRGQGWQETQYF
TRBV18	-	-	TRBJ1-1	TGTGCCAGCTCACCAGCGACAACGAACACTGAAGCTTTCTTT	CASSPATTNTEAFF
TRBV11-2	-	TRBD1	TRBJ1-1	TGTGCCAGCAGCGCCGACAGGGCTGAGCTTGGAGCTTTCTTT	CASSADRAELGAFF
TRBV18	-	-	TRBJ1-1	TGTGCCAGCTCACAGCGACCCTGGGACACTGAAGCTTTCTTT	CASSQRPWDTEAFF
TRBV19	-	-	TRBJ1-4	TGTGCCAGTAGTACAGTCTCCGGGCTCGAAAAACTGTTTTTT	CASSTVSGLEKLFF
TRBV5-4	-	TRBD1	TRBJ2-2	TGTGCCAGCAGCAAGACAGGGACCGGGTGGACCGGGGAGCTGTTTTTT	CASSKTGTGWTGELFF